This T cell receptor (beta chain) is drawn from a study of blood T cell repertoires in COVID-19. Study information: The United States, Italy and Spain were the sources of the acute and convalescent COVID-19 samples. Sample material is recorded as cDNA or gDNA derived from T cells, B-cell-depleted T cells, or PBMCs.

This clone was seen at least ten times. In the original analysis: Reference gene primer amplification yielded estimated nucleated cell counts. The assay was immunoSEQ multiplex PCR, and TCRdb's table has in-frame clones only and misses some. D and trimming were read from the DNA, whereas the V and J calls and clone size are those reported in that table. There are over 100,000 clones in the sample; around 87% occur only once, and roughly 3.1% lies in the top ten. Looked up from germline, CDR1 is SGHNT and CDR2 is YYREEE (reference sequence). The ends lost 2 bases at V and 3 bases at J; junction bases unmatched: 1. There are 14 residues in the CDR3.

The receptor's source is a man aged 45-65 years with active or convalescent COVID-19. The specimen was peripheral blood. This rearrangement joins TRBV5-4 to TRBJ2-5, with TRBD1 matching over 10 bases. The CDR3 sequence is CASSFGTGEETQYF. CDR3 sequence (DNA): TGTGCCAGCAGCTTCGGGACAGGGGAAGAGACCCAGTACTTC.